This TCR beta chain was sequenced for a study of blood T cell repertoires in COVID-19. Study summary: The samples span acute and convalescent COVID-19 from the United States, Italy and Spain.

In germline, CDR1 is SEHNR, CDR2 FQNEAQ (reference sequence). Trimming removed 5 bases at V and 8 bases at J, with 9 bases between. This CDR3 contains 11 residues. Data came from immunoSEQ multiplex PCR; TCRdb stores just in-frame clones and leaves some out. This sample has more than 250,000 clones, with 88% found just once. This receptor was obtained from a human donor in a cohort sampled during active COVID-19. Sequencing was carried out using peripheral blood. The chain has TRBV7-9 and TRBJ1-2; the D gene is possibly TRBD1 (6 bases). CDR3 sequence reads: CASSPGEGYTF. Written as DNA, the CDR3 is TGTGCCAGCAGCCCAGGGGAAGGCTACACCTTC.